This T cell receptor (beta chain) comes out of a study of T cell changes during pregnancy in multiple sclerosis. Between the trimmed V and J ends, which lost 2 bases and 6 bases, there was a span of 7 bases. CDR1 SSHAT and CDR2 FNYEAQ come from the germline V gene (reference sequence). The CDR3 runs to 13 residues. The repertoire was sequenced with immunoSEQ multiplex PCR; TCRdb's copy has only in-frame clones and lacks some. This repertoire shows about 68,000 clones, roughly 92% found once; its top ten account for roughly 3.6%. J is TRBJ2-2 and V is TRBV7-7; D call uncertain. The sample was peripheral blood, taken after pregnancy. The receptor was isolated from a female donor in good health, enrolled as a control in a pregnancy study. This CDR3 reads CASSLTGSGELFF. DNA for the CDR3: TGTGCCAGCAGCTTAACGGGTTCCGGGGAGCTGTTTTTT.